These 18 T cell receptor beta chains were sequenced from one sample in a study of T cells after yellow fever vaccination. TCRdb reprocessed the 5' RACE reads via MiXCR and lists one record per CDR3 protein. The sample lists tens of thousands of distinct CDR3 sequences, approximately 6.9% seen once, with under 45% in the top ten. This specimen consisted of CD8+ T cells sorted from PBMCs, obtained about 5 days after the first yellow fever vaccination. These receptors were taken from a man aged 18 to 29 who received the YFV17D yellow fever vaccine.

Details on this clonotype: One base away lies a much larger clone, so this may be a sequencing read error. This chain connects TRBV29-1 to TRBJ2-6, with no clear D. CDR3 length equals 13 residues. Germline values: CDR1 SQVTM, CDR2 ANQGSEA. Trimming removed 6 bases from V and 0 bases from J, with 6 bases in between. The CDR3 DNA sequence: TGCAGCGTGGCTTTCTCTGGGGCCAACGTCCTGACTTTC. Encoded protein: CSVAFSGANVLTF.

This clonotype was counted at least ten times. The V and J genes are TRBV18 and TRBJ2-1, with 10 bases identical to TRBD2. This CDR3 has 20 amino acids. Per the germline V gene, CDR1 is KGHSH and CDR2 is LQKENI. The V gene end was trimmed by 3 bases and the J gene end by 6 bases; junction bases not matched to a gene: 20. Here the CDR3 DNA reads TGTGCCAGCTCACCTTGGGGCGCGAATAGCGGGGGGCTCATGTCCAATGAGCAGTTCTTC. Protein product: CASSPWGANSGGLMSNEQFF.

This clonotype was counted only a few times. The V gene is TRBV6-5, the J gene TRBJ2-3, with D tentatively TRBD2 (6 bases). The CDR3 spans 18 residues. CDR1 is MNHEY, CDR2 SVGAGI, per germline. Between the trimmed V and J ends, which lost 0 bases and 5 bases, there was a span of 21 bases. Here the CDR3 reads CASSYSNPLRGWVDTQYF. For the CDR3, the DNA is TGTGCCAGCAGTTACTCCAACCCTCTTCGGGGGTGGGTAGATACGCAGTATTTT.

V is TRBV2 and J is TRBJ2-4; D not certain. CDR3 length: 16 amino acids. Trimming took 7 bases from V and 0 from J, leaving 16 bases between them. Germline values: CDR1 SNHLY, CDR2 FYNNEI. The CDR3 sequence: CASTLTESLAKNIQYF. The CDR3 bases are TGTGCCAGCACCTTAACGGAGTCGCTAGCCAAAAACATTCAGTACTTC.

In its sample, this clonotype was seen a few times. This CDR3 is CASSLGGAHGYTF. The CDR3 region has the DNA TGTGCCAGCAGTTTGGGGGGGGCTCATGGCTACACCTTC. The chain links TRBV27 to TRBJ1-2, with TRBD1 as a possible D gene (6 bases). The V and J ends lost 3 bases and 6 bases respectively, with 11 bases between them. Germline lookup yields CDR1 MNHEY and CDR2 SMNVEV (reference sequence). This CDR3 has 13 amino acids.

This clonotype was seen many times. This sequence joins TRBV20-1 and TRBJ2-5; D gene ambiguous. The CDR3 extends over 8 amino acids. Germline-derived CDR1 and CDR2 are DFQATT and SNEGSKA (reference sequence). The CDR3 protein is CRKETQYF. CDR3 DNA sequence: TGCAGGAAAGAGACCCAGTACTTC.

The CDR3 sequence is CASSLGLQGDGYTF. The CDR3 region has the DNA TGTGCCAGCAGTTTAGGTTTACAAGGGGACGGCTACACCTTC. V is TRBV27 and J is TRBJ1-2, with D possibly TRBD1 on 5 matching bases. The CDR3 is made up of 14 amino acids. The V gene's germline CDR1 is MNHEY and CDR2 SMNVEV (reference sequence). The V end lost 2 bases, the J end lost 8 bases, and 15 bases lay between the germline ends.

This clonotype showed up many times. The chain couples TRBV5-6 to TRBJ2-1; the D is unclear. CDR1 SGHDT and CDR2 YYEEEE come from the germline V gene. The CDR3 totals 15 residues. V was clipped by 0 bases and J by 0 bases, with 7 bases between them. CDR3 coding DNA: TGTGCCAGCAGCTTGGACCCCATCTCCTACAATGAGCAGTTCTTC. This translates into CASSLDPISYNEQFF.

This clonotype was observed many times. The CDR3: CSASPAAVSYEQYV. The CDR3 nucleotides read TGCAGTGCTAGCCCCGCGGCCGTATCCTACGAGCAGTACGTC. The chain uses TRBV20-1 and TRBJ2-7; D is uncertain. CDR1 is DFQATT, CDR2 SNEGSKA, per germline (reference sequence). Trimming took off 3 bases at V and 1 base at J, with 13 bases between the two ends. The CDR3 has 14 amino acids.

This clonotype has only a few counts. The V and J genes are TRBV7-6 and TRBJ2-7, with 7 bases that match TRBD1. Per germline, CDR1 SGHVS and CDR2 FNYEAQ. V shed 5 bases and J 3 bases; nucleotides not matched to a gene: 10. The CDR3 totals 15 residues. The CDR3 nucleotides are TGTGCCAGCAGCCGTAATCTCGGGACAGACTACGAGCAGTACTTC. This gives the protein CASSRNLGTDYEQYF.

This clonotype turned up a few times. This chain links TRBV7-9 with TRBJ2-3; unclear D gene. Looked up from germline, CDR1 is SEHNR and CDR2 is FQNEAQ (reference sequence). Trimming pared 4 bases from V and 11 bases from J, leaving 10 bases between. The CDR3 extends over 11 amino acids. The CDR3 coding sequence is TGTGCCAGCAGCTCAACCTATCTGCAGTATTTT. Protein sequence: CASSSTYLQYF.

As for this clonotype: A much larger clone differs from this one at a single base, so this may be a read error. The chain employs TRBV5-1 and TRBJ2-5; 7 bases fit TRBD1. Germline CDR1 and CDR2: SGHRS and YFSETQ. J lost 2 bases, V lost 0 bases, and 1 base had no gene match. This CDR3 contains 14 residues. CDR3 in amino acids: CASSLADRQETQYF. CDR3 coding DNA: TGCGCCAGCAGCTTGGCGGACAGGCAAGAGACCCAGTACTTC.

This clonotype has only a few counts. J is TRBJ1-2 and V is TRBV6-1; tentatively, D is TRBD1 (5 bases). The CDR3 loop spans 15 amino acids. Germline V gene lookup returns CDR1 MNHNS and CDR2 SASEGT. V lost 7 bases to trimming and J lost 4 bases, with 19 bases between them. CDR3 sequence: CASTDSLIGGYGYTF. The CDR3 DNA reads TGTGCCAGCACTGACAGCCTCATCGGGGGCTATGGCTACACCTTC.

This clonotype turned up a few times. V is TRBV7-2 and J is TRBJ2-5; 14 bases are shared with TRBD2. The V and J ends lost 5 bases and 5 bases, in that order; junction bases with no gene match: 7. Germline CDR1 SGHTA, CDR2 FQGNSA. CDR3 length equals 16 residues. CDR3 DNA: TGTGCCAGCAGCCCGCGGACTAGCGGGGGGTTGGAGACCCAGTACTTC. Amino acid sequence: CASSPRTSGGLETQYF.

This clonotype has only a few counts. The chain links TRBV11-1 to TRBJ2-7, with 11 bases that match TRBD1. This CDR3 has 19 amino acids. Germline V gives CDR1 SGHAT, CDR2 FQDESV (reference sequence). The V and J ends lost 3 bases and 0 bases, in that order; junction bases with no gene match: 13. CDR3 in amino acids: CASSFNRGGGQGDSYEQYF. The CDR3, as DNA: TGTGCCAGCAGCTTTAATAGGGGAGGGGGACAGGGGGACTCCTACGAGCAGTACTTC.

This clonotype has only a few counts. This chain links TRBV27 with TRBJ1-5, with a possible D match to TRBD1 (5 bases). V was shortened by 4 bases and J by 0 bases, with 10 bases between the two germline ends. Germline assignment: CDR1 MNHEY and CDR2 SMNVEV (reference sequence). CDR3 size: 15 residues. The CDR3 loop is CASSSLQDSNQPQHF. DNA of the CDR3: TGTGCCAGCAGTTCTTTACAGGATAGCAATCAGCCCCAGCATTTT.

The rearrangement uses TRBV4-3 and TRBJ2-3, with D perhaps TRBD1 (6 bases). Trimming removed 0 bases at V and 3 bases at J, with 13 bases between. Looked up from germline, CDR1 is LGHNA and CDR2 is YSLEER. This CDR3 contains 16 residues. The CDR3 sequence is CASSQDPQGMTDTQYF. CDR3 coding DNA: TGCGCCAGCAGCCAAGATCCACAGGGAATGACAGATACGCAGTATTTT.

This clonotype occurred a few times. V gene TRBV6-5 combines with J gene TRBJ2-4; 7 nucleotides align to TRBD1. Germline V lookup: CDR1 MNHEY, CDR2 SVGAGI. The CDR3 runs to 16 residues. Trimming cost V 2 bases and J 8 bases; bases outside gene matches: 12. The CDR3 DNA follows: TGTGCCAGCAGTTACCGTACTAGAGTAGGGGGCGACATTCAGTACTTC. It encodes CASSYRTRVGGDIQYF.